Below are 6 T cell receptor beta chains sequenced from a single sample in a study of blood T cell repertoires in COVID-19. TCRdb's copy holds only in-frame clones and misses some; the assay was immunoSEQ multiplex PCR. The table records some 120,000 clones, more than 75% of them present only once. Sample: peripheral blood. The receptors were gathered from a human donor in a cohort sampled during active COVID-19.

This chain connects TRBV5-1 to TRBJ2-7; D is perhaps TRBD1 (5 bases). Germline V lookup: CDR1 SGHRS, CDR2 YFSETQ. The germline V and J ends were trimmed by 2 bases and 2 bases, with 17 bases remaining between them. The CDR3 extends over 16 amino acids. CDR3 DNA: TGCGCCAGCAGCTTCGGCGGTACAGGACCGACCTACGAGCAGTACTTC. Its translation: CASSFGGTGPTYEQYF.

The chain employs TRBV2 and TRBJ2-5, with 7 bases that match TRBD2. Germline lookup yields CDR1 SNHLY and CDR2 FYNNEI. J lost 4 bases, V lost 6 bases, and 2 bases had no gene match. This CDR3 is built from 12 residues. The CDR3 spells CASRGLIETQYF. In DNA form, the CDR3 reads TGTGCCAGCAGGGGACTAATAGAGACCCAGTACTTC.

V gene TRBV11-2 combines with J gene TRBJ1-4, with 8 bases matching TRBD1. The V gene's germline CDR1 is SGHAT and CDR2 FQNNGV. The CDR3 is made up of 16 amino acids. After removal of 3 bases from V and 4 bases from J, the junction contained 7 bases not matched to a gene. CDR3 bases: TGTGCCAGCAGCTTGGGTCAACAGGGGGTTAATGAAAAACTGTTTTTT. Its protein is CASSLGQQGVNEKLFF.

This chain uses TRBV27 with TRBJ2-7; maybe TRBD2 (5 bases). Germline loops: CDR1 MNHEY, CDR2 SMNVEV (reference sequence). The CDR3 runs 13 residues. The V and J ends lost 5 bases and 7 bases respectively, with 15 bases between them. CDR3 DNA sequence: TGTGCCAGCAGTCTTCATCAGTCGGGAGAGCAGTACTTC. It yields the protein CASSLHQSGEQYF.

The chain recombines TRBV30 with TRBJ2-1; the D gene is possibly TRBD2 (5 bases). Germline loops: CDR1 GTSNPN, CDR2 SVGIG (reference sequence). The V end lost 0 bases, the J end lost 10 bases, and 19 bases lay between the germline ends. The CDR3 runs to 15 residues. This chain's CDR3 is CAWSVFPGSGKEQFF. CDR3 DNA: TGTGCCTGGAGTGTCTTTCCGGGTTCGGGGAAGGAGCAGTTCTTC.

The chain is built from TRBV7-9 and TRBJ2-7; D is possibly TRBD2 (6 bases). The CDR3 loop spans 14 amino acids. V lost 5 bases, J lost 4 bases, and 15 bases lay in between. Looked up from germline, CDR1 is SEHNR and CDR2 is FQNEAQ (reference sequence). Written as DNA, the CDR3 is TGTGCCAGCAGCCCCCGGCGGGATATGTACGAGCAGTACTTC. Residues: CASSPRRDMYEQYF.